The 26 T cell receptor beta chains below all came from one sample that was sequenced in a study of T-cell memory formation after mild COVID-19. From the 5' RACE reads, TCRdb called clonotypes with MiXCR, one entry per CDR3 protein. The profile shows fewer than 250,000 distinct CDR3 sequences, around 25% of them singletons. Sequenced: PBMCs or a T cell subset sorted from them (not recorded which). The receptors shown here come from an adult woman who had mild COVID-19 (a few samples of this study predate the infection). Cell type and time point are not known.

The chain employs TRBV9 and TRBJ1-1; D might be TRBD1 (5 bases). Trimming took off 0 bases at V and 3 bases at J, with 15 bases between the two ends. Per germline, CDR1 SGDLS and CDR2 YYNGEE. The CDR3 has 16 residues. The CDR3 DNA sequence: TGTGCCAGCAGCGTAGTTGGGACCCCCGTGGACACTGAAGCTTTCTTT. Residues: CASSVVGTPVDTEAFF.

This clonotype was observed many times. The rearrangement joins TRBV7-6 to TRBJ1-4; D perhaps matches TRBD1 (6 bases). This CDR3 spans 15 amino acids. Per germline, CDR1 SGHVS and CDR2 FNYEAQ. The V end lost 5 bases, the J end lost 1 base, and 11 bases lay between the germline ends. CDR3 DNA: TGTGCCAGCAGCAAGGGGACACAAACTAATGAAAAACTGTTTTTT. It encodes CASSKGTQTNEKLFF.

V is TRBV6-2 or TRBV6-3 and J is TRBJ2-7, with 8 bases lining up with TRBD2. Germline loops: CDR1 MNHEY, CDR2 SVGEGT. The CDR3 runs 13 residues. V lost 8 bases to trimming and J lost 7 bases; unmatched junction nucleotides: 10. For the CDR3, the DNA is TGTGCCAGCGCACTCGGACTAGCAGGGGAGCAGTACTTC. This translates into CASALGLAGEQYF.

This chain connects TRBV6-5 to TRBJ2-7; 7 bases are shared with TRBD1. This CDR3 is 15 amino acids long. The germline CDR1 and CDR2 sequences are MNHEY and SVGAGI. V was pared by 2 bases and J by 0 bases, with 4 bases of the junction left unmatched. The CDR3 DNA follows: TGTGCCAGCAGTTACCGCGCAGGGGGCTCCTACGAGCAGTACTTC. The encoded protein is CASSYRAGGSYEQYF.

This rearrangement joins TRBV5-1 to TRBJ2-7; the match to TRBD2 covers 7 bases. The CDR3 sequence is 15 residues long. V gave up 0 bases and J gave up 4 bases; unmatched junction bases: 7. The germline gives CDR1 SGHRS, CDR2 YFSETQ. Written as DNA, the CDR3 is TGCGCCAGCAGCTTGGAAGCTAGCGGTGGGTACGAGCAGTACTTC. Amino acids: CASSLEASGGYEQYF. The variable domain in full, completed from reference TRBV5-1 and TRBJ2-7, reads KAGVTQTPRYLIKTRGQQVTLSCSPISGHRSVSWYQQTPGQGLQFLFEYFSETQRNKGNFPGRFSGRQFSNSRSEMNVSTLELGDSALYLCASSLEASGGYEQYFGPGTRLTVT.

The CDR3 protein is CASSQPGRVHGELFF. In DNA form, the CDR3 reads TGCGCCAGCAGCCAACCCGGGAGGGTTCACGGGGAGCTGTTTTTT. V and J are TRBV4-1 and TRBJ2-2, with 8 bases fitting TRBD2. The CDR3 has 15 amino acids. CDR1 and CDR2 from the germline V gene are MGHRA and YSYEKL. With V trimmed by 2 bases and J by 7 bases, 6 bases remained unmatched.

This clonotype was counted only a few times. The rearrangement uses TRBV11-2 and TRBJ2-5; a weak D match, TRBD2 (5 bases). Germline CDR1 and CDR2: SGHAT and FQNNGV. V gave up 0 bases and J gave up 3 bases, with 14 bases separating them. This CDR3 spans 16 amino acids. The CDR3 protein is CASSLDFAGIKETQYF. CDR3 coding DNA: TGTGCCAGCAGCTTAGATTTCGCGGGCATAAAAGAGACCCAGTACTTC.

This clonotype was counted once. This chain links TRBV25-1 with TRBJ1-1; 7 positions agree with TRBD1. CDR1 MGHDK and CDR2 SYGVNS come from the germline V gene. V lost 10 bases, J lost 8 bases, and 10 bases stayed unmatched. This CDR3 region has 12 residues. CDR3 region: CATSKMGQEAFF. CDR3 in DNA: TGTGCCACCTCGAAAATGGGACAGGAAGCTTTCTTT.

The chain has TRBV20-1 and TRBJ2-7; D gene uncertain. From germline, CDR1 is DFQATT and CDR2 SNEGSKA (reference sequence). The CDR3 loop spans 12 amino acids. Trimming shortened V by 3 bases and J by 0 bases, and 6 bases separated the two germline ends. CDR3 bases: TGCAGTGCTAGGGCTACCTCCTACGAGCAGTACTTC. It yields the protein CSARATSYEQYF.

The genes are TRBV29-1 and TRBJ2-7; 8 positions match TRBD2. V trimming: 4 bases; J trimming: 0 bases; junction bases outside the gene matches: 11. The CDR3 has 16 residues. Germline V CDR1 and CDR2: SQVTM, ANQGSEA. The CDR3 reads CSVVGLAGTSSYEQYF. The CDR3 DNA reads TGCAGCGTTGTGGGATTAGCGGGGACTAGCTCCTACGAGCAGTACTTC.

In this sample, this clonotype turned up many times. The rearrangement links TRBV12-3 or TRBV12-4 to TRBJ1-1; possibly TRBD1 for D (6 bases). V lost 5 bases to trimming and J lost 3 bases, with 19 bases between them. The CDR3 is made up of 16 amino acids. The CDR3 DNA follows: TGTGCCAGCAGTCCACCGGTAGGGGGAGGGGACACTGAAGCTTTCTTT. Translating gives CASSPPVGGGDTEAFF.

This clonotype was counted only a few times. The chain employs TRBV29-1 and TRBJ2-7; D may be TRBD1 (5 bases). Germline lookup yields CDR1 SQVTM and CDR2 ANQGSEA. Trimming removed 3 bases at V and 2 bases at J, with 8 bases between. The CDR3 runs to 12 residues. CDR3 residues: CSVEDTTYEQYF. Here the CDR3 DNA reads TGCAGCGTTGAGGACACCACCTACGAGCAGTACTTC.

In its sample, this clonotype was seen a few times. The V and J genes are TRBV19 and TRBJ1-2; D might be TRBD1 (5 bases). Germline values: CDR1 LNHDA, CDR2 SQIVND (reference sequence). V lost 11 bases and J lost 1, with 11 bases in between. The CDR3 loop spans 12 amino acids. CDR3 loop: CAVQGVNYGYTF. CDR3 nucleotides: TGTGCCGTCCAAGGGGTTAACTATGGCTACACCTTC. Full variable domain (outside the CDR3, taken from reference TRBV19 and TRBJ1-2): DGGITQSPKYLFRKEGQNVTLSCEQNLNHDAMYWYRQDPGQGLRLIYYSQIVNDFQKGDIAEGYSVSREKKESFPLTVTSAQKNPTAFYLCAVQGVNYGYTFGSGTRLTVV.

This clonotype has just a few counts. V is TRBV6-5 and J is TRBJ2-2; 7 bases fit TRBD2. There are 16 residues in the CDR3. The V and J ends lost 1 base and 0 bases, in that order; junction bases with no gene match: 2. Germline V gene sequence: CDR1 MNHEY, CDR2 SVGAGI. In DNA form, the CDR3 reads TGTGCCAGCAGTTACTTCGCGGGGGCGAACACCGGGGAGCTGTTTTTT. It yields the protein CASSYFAGANTGELFF.

The table lists this clonotype with many counts. The chain links TRBV9 to TRBJ1-6, with D possibly being TRBD1 (6 bases). The CDR3 loop spans 16 amino acids. V lost 0 bases to trimming and J lost 4 bases, with 11 bases between them. CDR1 and CDR2 from the germline V gene are SGDLS and YYNGEE. The CDR3 DNA reads as TGTGCCAGCAGCGTAGAGCCAGGGACATATAATTCACCCCTCCACTTT. Translating gives CASSVEPGTYNSPLHF.

This chain links TRBV23-1 with TRBJ1-6; 9 nucleotides line up with TRBD1. TRBV23-1 is marked as an open reading frame, function uncertain. Germline trimming cut 3 bases from V and 6 bases from J; bases unmatched to any gene: 9. This CDR3 is 17 amino acids long. CDR3 sequence reads: CASSHRWTGAPNSPLHF. In DNA, the CDR3 is TGCGCCAGCAGTCACCGCTGGACAGGGGCACCTAATTCACCCCTCCACTTT.

This clonotype was counted a few times. The chain carries TRBV6-2 or TRBV6-3 and TRBJ2-1, with 9 bases matching TRBD1. CDR1 is MNHEY, CDR2 SVGEGT, per germline. V gave up 5 bases and J gave up 7 bases; unmatched junction bases: 12. This CDR3 contains 16 residues. CDR3 sequence (DNA): TGTGCCAGCAGTGCCCTAGGGACAGGGTCAGGGAATGAGCAGTTCTTC. It specifies CASSALGTGSGNEQFF.

The sample holds a few counts of this clonotype. The chain recombines TRBV20-1 with TRBJ1-2; a possible D gene is TRBD1 (6 bases). Trimming removed 6 bases from V and 0 bases from J, with 17 bases in between. This CDR3 has 15 residues. Germline V gene data show CDR1 as DFQATT and CDR2 as SNEGSKA (reference sequence). The DNA of the CDR3 is TGCAGTGCAGCCCGGACAGCGAAACCTAACTATGGCTACACCTTC. Its translation: CSAARTAKPNYGYTF.

This sequence joins TRBV29-1 and TRBJ2-1, with D tentatively TRBD2 (5 bases). The ends were cut back, 3 bases at V and 15 bases at J, with 15 bases in the middle. The CDR3 is made up of 11 amino acids. Germline V CDR1 and CDR2: SQVTM, ANQGSEA. DNA for the CDR3: TGCAGCGTTGAGGACTTACCGACTCTGTTCTTC. This gives the protein CSVEDLPTLFF.

V is TRBV7-6 and J is TRBJ1-2, with 8 positions matching TRBD1. Germline V lookup: CDR1 SGHVS, CDR2 FNYEAQ. The CDR3 totals 15 residues. V shed 1 base and J 8 bases; nucleotides not matched to a gene: 9. CDR3 amino acids: CASSLESTGVDGYTF. The CDR3 coding sequence is TGTGCCAGCAGCTTAGAGTCGACAGGGGTGGACGGCTACACCTTC.

V and J are TRBV6-5 and TRBJ2-7, with TRBD1 matching over 7 bases. V gave up 4 bases and J gave up 0 bases; unmatched junction bases: 6. The germline gives CDR1 MNHEY, CDR2 SVGAGI. The CDR3 is 15 residues long. The CDR3 DNA follows: TGTGCCAGCAGTTCTCCGGGACAGAACTCCTACGAGCAGTACTTC. Encoded protein: CASSSPGQNSYEQYF.

This chain connects TRBV4-3 to TRBJ2-1; 8 nucleotides align to TRBD2. The CDR3 has 17 amino acids. Germline loops: CDR1 LGHNA, CDR2 YSLEER. The J segment lost 4 bases and the V segment lost 0 bases, leaving 8 bases of the junction unmatched. The chain's CDR3 is CASSQDGTSGGYNEQFF. CDR3 nucleotide sequence: TGCGCCAGCAGCCAAGATGGAACTAGCGGCGGTTACAATGAGCAGTTCTTC.

This clonotype was seen a few times. This chain connects TRBV5-1 to TRBJ1-1; 8 positions agree with TRBD1. The CDR3 is 15 amino acids. Germline V CDR1 and CDR2: SGHRS, YFSETQ. Trimming took 0 bases from V and 4 from J; bases not matched to a gene: 5. The CDR3 nucleotides read TGCGCCAGCAGCTTGGGACAGGGGTTGACCACTGAAGCTTTCTTT. This encodes CASSLGQGLTTEAFF. The full variable domain, its missing parts supplied by reference TRBV5-1 and TRBJ1-1, is KAGVTQTPRYLIKTRGQQVTLSCSPISGHRSVSWYQQTPGQGLQFLFEYFSETQRNKGNFPGRFSGRQFSNSRSEMNVSTLELGDSALYLCASSLGQGLTTEAFFGQGTRLTVV.

The V and J genes are TRBV12-3 or TRBV12-4 and TRBJ1-6; perhaps TRBD1 as D (5 bases). The CDR3 has 16 residues. The ends were cut back, 5 bases at V and 11 bases at J, with 22 bases in the middle. In DNA, the CDR3 is TGTGCCAGCAGTCCGTTCCTAGGGGACCCTAGTCCACCCCTCCACTTT. As protein: CASSPFLGDPSPPLHF.

This chain links TRBV14 with TRBJ1-2; D might be TRBD1 (5 bases). The ends were cut back, 4 bases at V and 10 bases at J, with 16 bases in the middle. Germline CDR1 reads SGHDN; CDR2 reads FVKESK. The CDR3 is 13 residues long. DNA of the CDR3: TGTGCCAGCAGCCGAACTTGGGGACGTCCCTACACCTTC. As protein: CASSRTWGRPYTF.

This clonotype was seen a few times. V is TRBV6-2 or TRBV6-3 and J is TRBJ2-1; the D gene is possibly TRBD2 (6 bases). The germline V gene encodes CDR1 MNHEY and CDR2 SVGEGT. The ends were cut back, 3 bases at V and 8 bases at J, with 17 bases in the middle. This CDR3 spans 15 amino acids. CDR3 loop: CASSYYGTPADEQFF. CDR3 nucleotide sequence: TGTGCCAGCAGTTATTACGGGACTCCGGCCGATGAGCAGTTCTTC.